This T cell receptor (beta chain) was sequenced in a study of cytomegalovirus exposure and HLA in healthy donors. Notes on the study in general: The study recorded 150 to 200 TCR beta chains that were cytomegalovirus-associated. Rare TCR sequences dominated, though some public TCRs recurred in many donors.

Details on this clone: The antigen is not known.

Germline CDR1 reads SGHRS; CDR2 reads YFSETQ. V gave up 4 bases and J gave up 7 bases; unmatched junction bases: 11. The CDR3 contains 15 residues. Libraries were prepared by immunoSEQ multiplex PCR; TCRdb keeps only in-frame clonotypes and omits some of them. The table has about 82,000 clones, 85% to 95% seen once. This clonotype originated in a man between 18 and 29 years old in good health and CMV-seronegative. The sample was PBMCs. The V gene is TRBV5-1, the J gene TRBJ2-1, with 7 bases matching TRBD1. In DNA form, the CDR3 reads TGCGCCAGCAGCAACGGACAGGCCCCGGGGAATGAGCAGTTCTTC. It codes for CASSNGQAPGNEQFF.